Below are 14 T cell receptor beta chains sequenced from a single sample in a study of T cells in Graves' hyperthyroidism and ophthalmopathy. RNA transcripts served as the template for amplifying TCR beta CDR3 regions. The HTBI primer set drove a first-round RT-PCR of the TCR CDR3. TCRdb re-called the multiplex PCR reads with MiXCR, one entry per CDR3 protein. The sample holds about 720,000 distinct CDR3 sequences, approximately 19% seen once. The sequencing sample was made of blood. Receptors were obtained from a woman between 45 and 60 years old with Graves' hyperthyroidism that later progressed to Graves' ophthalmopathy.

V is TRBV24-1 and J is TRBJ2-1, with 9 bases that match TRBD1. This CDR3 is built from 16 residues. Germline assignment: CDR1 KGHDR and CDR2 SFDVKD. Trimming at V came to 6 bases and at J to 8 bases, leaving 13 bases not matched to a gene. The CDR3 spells CATSFGRDRELDEQFF. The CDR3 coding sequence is TGTGCCACCAGTTTTGGGAGGGACAGGGAGTTGGATGAGCAGTTCTTC.

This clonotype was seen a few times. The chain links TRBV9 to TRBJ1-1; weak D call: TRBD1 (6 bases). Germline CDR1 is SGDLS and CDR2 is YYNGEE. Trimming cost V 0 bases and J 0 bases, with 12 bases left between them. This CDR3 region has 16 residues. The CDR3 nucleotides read TGTGCCAGCAGCGTAGCCACACAGGGAGTGAACACTGAAGCTTTCTTT. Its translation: CASSVATQGVNTEAFF.

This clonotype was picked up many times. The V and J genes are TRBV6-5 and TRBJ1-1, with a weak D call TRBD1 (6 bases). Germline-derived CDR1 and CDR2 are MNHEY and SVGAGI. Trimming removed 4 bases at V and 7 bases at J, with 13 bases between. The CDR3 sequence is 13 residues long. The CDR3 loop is CASSSPGDGEAFF. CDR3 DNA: TGTGCCAGCAGTTCCCCAGGGGACGGTGAAGCTTTCTTT.

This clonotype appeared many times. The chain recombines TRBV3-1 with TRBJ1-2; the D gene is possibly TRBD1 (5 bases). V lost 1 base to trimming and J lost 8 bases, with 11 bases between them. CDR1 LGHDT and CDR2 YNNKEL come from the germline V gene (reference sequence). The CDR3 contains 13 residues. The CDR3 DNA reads TGTGCCAGCAGCCAAGGATCAGGGATCGGCTACACCTTC. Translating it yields CASSQGSGIGYTF.

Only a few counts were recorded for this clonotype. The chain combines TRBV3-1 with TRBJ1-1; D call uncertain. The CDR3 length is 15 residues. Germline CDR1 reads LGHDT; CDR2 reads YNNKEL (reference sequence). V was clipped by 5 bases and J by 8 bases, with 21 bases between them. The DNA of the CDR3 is TGTGCCAGCAGCTTCGGAACCGAAGGGAGTAGGGAAGCTTTCTTT. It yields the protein CASSFGTEGSREAFF.

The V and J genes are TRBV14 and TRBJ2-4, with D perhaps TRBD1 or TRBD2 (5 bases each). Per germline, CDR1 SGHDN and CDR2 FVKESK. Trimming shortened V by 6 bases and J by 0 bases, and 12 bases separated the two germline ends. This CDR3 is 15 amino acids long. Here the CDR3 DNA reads TGTGCCAGCAGGTGGGGACGGTCAGCCAAAAACATTCAGTACTTC. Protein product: CASRWGRSAKNIQYF.

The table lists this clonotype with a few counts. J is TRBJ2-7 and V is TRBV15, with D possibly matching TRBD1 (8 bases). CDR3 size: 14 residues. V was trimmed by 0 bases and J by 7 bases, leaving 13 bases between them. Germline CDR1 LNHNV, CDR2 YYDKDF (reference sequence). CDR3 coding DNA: TGTGCCACCAGCAGAGAATACAGGGGGGGTGAGCAGTACTTC. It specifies CATSREYRGGEQYF.

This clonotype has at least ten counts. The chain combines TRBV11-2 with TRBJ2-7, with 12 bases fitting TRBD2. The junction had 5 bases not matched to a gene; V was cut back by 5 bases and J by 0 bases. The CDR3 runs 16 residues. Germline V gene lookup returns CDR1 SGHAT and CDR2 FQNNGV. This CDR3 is CASSPELAGGSYEQYF. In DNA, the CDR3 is TGTGCCAGCAGCCCCGAACTAGCGGGGGGCTCCTACGAGCAGTACTTC.

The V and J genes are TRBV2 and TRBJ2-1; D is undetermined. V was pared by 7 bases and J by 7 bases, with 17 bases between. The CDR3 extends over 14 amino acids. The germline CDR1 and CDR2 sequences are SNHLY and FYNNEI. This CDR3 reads CASIGLKEMNEQFF. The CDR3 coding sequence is TGTGCCAGCATTGGATTAAAAGAAATGAATGAGCAGTTCTTC.

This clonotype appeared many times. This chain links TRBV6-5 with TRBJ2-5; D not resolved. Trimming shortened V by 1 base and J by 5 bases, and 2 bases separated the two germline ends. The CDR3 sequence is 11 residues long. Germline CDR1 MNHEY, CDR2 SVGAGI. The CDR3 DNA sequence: TGTGCCAGCAGTTACTTGGAGACCCAGTACTTC. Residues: CASSYLETQYF.

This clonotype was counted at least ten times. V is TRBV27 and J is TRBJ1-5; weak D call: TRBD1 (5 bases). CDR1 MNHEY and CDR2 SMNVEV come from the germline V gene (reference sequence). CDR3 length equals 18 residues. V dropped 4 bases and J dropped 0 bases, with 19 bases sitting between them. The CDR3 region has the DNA TGTGCCAGCAGTTCCTCGGGACCGACTGTCTATAGCAATCAGCCCCAGCATTTT. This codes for CASSSSGPTVYSNQPQHF.

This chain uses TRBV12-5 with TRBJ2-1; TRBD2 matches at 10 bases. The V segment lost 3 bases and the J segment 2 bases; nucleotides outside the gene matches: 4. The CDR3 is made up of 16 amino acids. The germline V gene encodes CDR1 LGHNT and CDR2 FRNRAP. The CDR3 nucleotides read TGTGCTAGTGGTTTCTCTAGCGGGGGTCCCTACAATGAGCAGTTCTTC. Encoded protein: CASGFSSGGPYNEQFF.

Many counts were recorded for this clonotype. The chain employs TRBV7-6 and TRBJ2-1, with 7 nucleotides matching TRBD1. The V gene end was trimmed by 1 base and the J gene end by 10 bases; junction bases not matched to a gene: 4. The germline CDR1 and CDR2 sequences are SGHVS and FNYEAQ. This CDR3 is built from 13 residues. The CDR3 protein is CASSLGQGFEQFF. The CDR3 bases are TGTGCCAGCAGCTTAGGACAGGGCTTCGAGCAGTTCTTC. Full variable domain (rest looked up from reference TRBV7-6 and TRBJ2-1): GAGVSQSPRYKVTKRGQDVALRCDPISGHVSLYWYRQALGQGPEFLTYFNYEAQQDKSGLPNDRFSAERPEGSISTLTIQRTEQRDSAMYRCASSLGQGFEQFFGPGTRLTVL.

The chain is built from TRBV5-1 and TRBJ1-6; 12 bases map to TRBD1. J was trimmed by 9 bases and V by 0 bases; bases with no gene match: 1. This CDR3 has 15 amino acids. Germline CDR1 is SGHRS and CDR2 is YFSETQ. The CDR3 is CASSLVGQGASPLHF. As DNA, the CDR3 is TGCGCCAGCAGCTTGGTGGGACAGGGGGCTTCACCCCTCCACTTT.